Presented here are 11 T cell receptor beta chains from one specimen sequenced in a study of OX40 agonist ivuxolimab in advanced cancers. Profiled with immunoSEQ multiplex PCR; TCRdb holds only in-frame clones, not every one. The data show tens of thousands of clones, roughly 80% seen once. Material: CD4+ or CD8+ T cells sorted from blood, obtained in a trial of the OX40 agonist ivuxolimab. All receptors derive from an adult with an advanced solid tumor such as melanoma, head and neck, liver or kidney cancer.

The J gene is TRBJ1-2, the V gene TRBV5-4, with D possibly matching TRBD1 (5 bases). Trimming left V 0 bases short and J 4 bases short, with 19 bases between. CDR3 size: 17 residues. Germline assignment: CDR1 SGHNT and CDR2 YYREEE (reference sequence). The CDR3 here is CASSLGGSSTASYGYTF. CDR3 nucleotide sequence: TGTGCCAGCAGCTTGGGGGGGTCGAGTACCGCGAGCTATGGCTACACCTTC.

This clone was found a few times. The rearrangement joins TRBV7-8 to TRBJ1-5; D may be TRBD1 (5 bases). The CDR3 loop spans 14 amino acids. Trimming took 3 bases from V and 3 from J, leaving 9 bases between them. CDR1 and CDR2 (germline): SGHVS, FQNEAQ. CDR3 bases: TGTGCCAGCAGCTTCGCAGGGTACAATCAGCCCCAGCATTTT. The encoded protein is CASSFAGYNQPQHF.

The chain employs TRBV5-4 and TRBJ1-2, with D uncertain. The CDR3 extends over 16 amino acids. Trimming pared 4 bases from V and 3 bases from J, leaving 19 bases between. Germline V lookup: CDR1 SGHNT, CDR2 YYREEE (reference sequence). In nucleotides, the CDR3 is TGTGCCAGCAGCCCGAACAGCAGAAGCCGTGACTATGGCTACACCTTC. Its protein is CASSPNSRSRDYGYTF. The full variable domain, in which reference TRBV5-4 and TRBJ1-2 provide the parts outside the CDR3, is ETGVTQSPTHLIKTRGQQVTLRCSSQSGHNTVSWYQQALGQGPQFIFQYYREEENGRGNFPPRFSGLQFPNYSSELNVNALELDDSALYLCASSPNSRSRDYGYTFGSGTRLTVV.

V gene TRBV6-5 combines with J gene TRBJ2-7, with D tentatively TRBD2 (5 bases). From germline, CDR1 is MNHEY and CDR2 SVGAGI. CDR3 length: 15 amino acids. Deletions cut 6 bases from V and 3 bases from J, with 18 bases between. CDR3 coding DNA: TGTGCCAGCAGGATGGAGGCCCCCGGTGGCTACGAGCAGTACTTC. It is translated as CASRMEAPGGYEQYF.

J is TRBJ1-3 and V is TRBV5-8, with no clear D. This CDR3 has 12 residues. The germline V gene has CDR1 SGHTS and CDR2 YDEGEE. The V end lost 3 bases, the J end lost 4 bases, and 5 bases lay between the germline ends. As DNA, the CDR3 is TGTGCCAGCAGCTCCAGAGGAAACACCATATATTTT. This gives the protein CASSSRGNTIYF.

V gene TRBV11-2 combines with J gene TRBJ1-4; D remains ambiguous. Germline V gene lookup returns CDR1 SGHAT and CDR2 FQNNGV. Trimming left V 3 bases short and J 8 bases short, with 10 bases between. This CDR3 comprises 13 residues. The CDR3 region has the DNA TGTGCCAGCAGCTTTGCGGGAGCGGAAAAACTGTTTTTT. Translated: CASSFAGAEKLFF.

The chain couples TRBV4-3 to TRBJ2-7; a possible D gene is TRBD1 (6 bases). CDR3 length equals 19 residues. Trimming removed 0 bases from V and 0 bases from J, with 21 bases in between. Germline CDR1 and CDR2: LGHNA and YSLEER. The CDR3 spells CASSQDVTGLRWNSYEQYF. CDR3 DNA sequence: TGCGCCAGCAGCCAAGACGTCACAGGGTTGAGGTGGAACTCCTACGAGCAGTACTTC.

This rearrangement joins TRBV29-1 to TRBJ1-2; 8 bases are shared with TRBD1. Germline V gene lookup returns CDR1 SQVTM and CDR2 ANQGSEA. Germline trimming cut 4 bases from V and 3 bases from J; bases unmatched to any gene: 4. The CDR3 runs to 13 residues. CDR3 DNA: TGCAGCGTTGGGACAGGGAGTCACTATGGCTACACCTTC. Amino acid sequence: CSVGTGSHYGYTF. Combining the CDR3 with reference TRBV29-1 and TRBJ1-2 gives the whole variable domain SAVISQKPSRDICQRGTSLTIQCQVDSQVTMMFWYRQQPGQSLTLIATANQGSEATYESGFVIDKFPISRPNLTFSTLTVSNMSPEDSSIYLCSVGTGSHYGYTFGSGTRLTVV.

The DNA of the CDR3 is TGCGCCAGCAGCCCCGGGACTAGTATTCGCAATGAGCAGTTCTTC. Protein sequence: CASSPGTSIRNEQFF. The chain is built from TRBV5-1 and TRBJ2-1; TRBD2 matches 8 bases. The CDR3 totals 15 residues. Germline V gene sequence: CDR1 SGHRS, CDR2 YFSETQ. With V trimmed by 4 bases and J by 6 bases, 9 bases remained unmatched.

The table lists this clone with a count of one. V is TRBV9 and J is TRBJ2-7, with 12 bases lining up with TRBD2. The V gene end was trimmed by 4 bases and the J gene end by 3 bases; junction bases not matched to a gene: 8. This CDR3 is 16 amino acids long. Germline V gene lookup returns CDR1 SGDLS and CDR2 YYNGEE. The CDR3 DNA follows: TGTGCCAGCAGCCTGGCTAGCGGGGGGGCTTTCTACGAGCAGTACTTC. This codes for CASSLASGGAFYEQYF.

V gene TRBV29-1 combines with J gene TRBJ2-7; 10 nucleotides match TRBD1. Trimming at V came to 6 bases and at J to 2 bases, leaving 10 bases not matched to a gene. The CDR3 runs 15 residues. Germline CDR1 and CDR2: SQVTM and ANQGSEA. The CDR3: CSVRTGGDLTYEQYF. CDR3 in DNA: TGCAGCGTCCGGACAGGGGGTGACCTAACCTACGAGCAGTACTTC.